This is a list of T cell receptor beta chains from one sample in a study of beta chain features in type 1 diabetes. Method: immunoSEQ multiplex PCR; TCRdb's copy keeps in-frame clones and lacks some. The data contain approximately 160,000 clones, 7% to 10% of them singletons. The sequenced sample was central memory CD4+ T cells from blood. The receptors derive from a woman aged 18-35 years in good health. Each CDR3 is given with its conserved first and last residue. The D gene is left open where the match is weak. Expanded clones are given a class, and other clones once, few, many or no size at all.

V	D	J	size	CDR3	DNA
TRBV4-2	-	TRBJ1-2	-	CASSQETGINYGYTF	TGTGCCAGCAGCCAAGAGACGGGAATAAACTATGGCTACACCTTC
TRBV7-2	-	TRBJ1-2	few	CASSLVGGKGYGYTF	TGTGCCAGCAGCTTAGTAGGCGGGAAGGGCTATGGCTACACCTTC
TRBV29-1	TRBD2	TRBJ2-3	-	CSVDRTPGGTQYF	TGCAGCGTTGATAGGACACCGGGGGGTACGCAGTATTTT
TRBV6-5	TRBD1	TRBJ1-6	few	CASSWGQGDSPLHF	TGTGCCAGCAGTTGGGGACAGGGGGATTCACCCCTCCACTTT
TRBV6-6	TRBD1	TRBJ1-5	-	CASSGRRQGDQPQHF	TGTGCCAGCAGTGGCCGCCGACAGGGAGACCAGCCCCAGCATTTT
TRBV7-2	TRBD2	TRBJ2-7	-	CASSLETSGPTKQYF	TGTGCCAGCAGCTTAGAAACTAGCGGGCCTACGAAGCAGTACTTC
TRBV11-1	-	TRBJ2-1	-	CASSPRSGLSGEQFF	TGTGCCAGCAGCCCCCGGAGCGGACTGTCGGGGGAGCAGTTCTTC
TRBV1	-	TRBJ2-2	-	CTSSQATWNTGELFF	TGCACCAGCAGCCAAGCAACTTGGAACACCGGGGAGCTGTTTTTT
TRBV30	-	TRBJ2-1	-	CAWSGPADYNEQFF	TGTGCCTGGAGTGGCCCAGCGGACTACAATGAGCAGTTCTTC
TRBV15	TRBD1	TRBJ1-3	few	CATSRDLTTGGPLYF	TGTGCCACCAGCAGAGATTTAACGACAGGGGGACCTTTATATTTT
TRBV10-3	TRBD1	TRBJ2-2	-	CASTQGSGELFF	TGTGCCAGTACACAGGGGTCCGGGGAGCTGTTTTTT
TRBV5-1	-	TRBJ1-4	-	CASSSVQGEADEKLFF	TGCGCCAGCAGCTCGGTACAGGGCGAGGCTGATGAAAAACTGTTTTTT
TRBV25-1	TRBD1	TRBJ1-4	-	CASNRDSGTNEKLFF	TGTGCCAGCAACCGGGACAGCGGGACTAATGAAAAACTGTTTTTT
TRBV5-1	TRBD1	TRBJ1-2	-	CASSPLPGQGASYTF	TGCGCCAGCAGTCCCCTCCCGGGACAGGGGGCGAGCTACACCTTC
TRBV7-9	-	TRBJ1-1	-	CASSFGGAGTEAFF	TGTGCCAGCAGCTTTGGGGGGGCCGGCACTGAAGCTTTCTTT
TRBV7-2	-	TRBJ2-2	-	CASSRGADTGELFF	TGTGCCAGCAGCCGGGGGGCGGATACCGGGGAGCTGTTTTTT
TRBV18	-	TRBJ1-5	-	CASSPEVSNQPQHF	TGTGCCAGCTCACCGGAGGTCTCCAATCAGCCCCAGCATTTT
TRBV30	TRBD2	TRBJ2-5	few	CAWRGSGRGETQYF	TGTGCCTGGAGAGGTAGCGGGAGAGGAGAGACCCAGTACTTC
TRBV5-4	-	TRBJ2-2	-	CASSLGGSSGITGELFF	TGTGCCAGCAGCTTGGGGGGGAGTAGCGGAATCACCGGGGAGCTGTTTTTT
TRBV2	-	TRBJ1-5	few	CASSDDTNNQPQHF	TGTGCCAGCAGTGATGACACCAACAATCAGCCCCAGCATTTT